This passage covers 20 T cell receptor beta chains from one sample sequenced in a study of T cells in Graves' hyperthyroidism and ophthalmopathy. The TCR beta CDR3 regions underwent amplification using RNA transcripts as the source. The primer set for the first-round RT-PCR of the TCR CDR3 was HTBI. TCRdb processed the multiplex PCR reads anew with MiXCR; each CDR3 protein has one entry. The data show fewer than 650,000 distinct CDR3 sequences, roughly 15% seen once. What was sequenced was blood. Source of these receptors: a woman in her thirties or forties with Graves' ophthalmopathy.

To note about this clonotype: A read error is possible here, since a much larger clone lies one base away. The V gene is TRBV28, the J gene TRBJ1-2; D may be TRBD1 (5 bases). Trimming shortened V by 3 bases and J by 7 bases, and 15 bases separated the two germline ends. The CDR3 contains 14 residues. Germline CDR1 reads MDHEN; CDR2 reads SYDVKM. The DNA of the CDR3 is TGTGCCAGCAGTTTCCTGGGGACCCCGGGTGGCTACACCTTC. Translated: CASSFLGTPGGYTF.

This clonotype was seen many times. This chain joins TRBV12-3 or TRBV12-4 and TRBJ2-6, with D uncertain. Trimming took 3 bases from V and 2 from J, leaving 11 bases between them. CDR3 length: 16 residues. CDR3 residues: CASSLQGSTGANVLTF. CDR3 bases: TGTGCCAGCAGTTTGCAAGGATCTACTGGGGCCAACGTCCTGACTTTC.

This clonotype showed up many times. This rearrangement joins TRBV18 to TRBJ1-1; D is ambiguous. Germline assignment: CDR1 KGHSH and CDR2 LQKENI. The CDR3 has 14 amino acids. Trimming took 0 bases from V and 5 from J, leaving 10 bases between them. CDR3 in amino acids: CASSPPVSGTEAFF. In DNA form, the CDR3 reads TGTGCCAGCTCACCACCAGTATCGGGGACTGAAGCTTTCTTT.

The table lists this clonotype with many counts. CDR3 nucleotides: TGTGCCAGCAGCTTTCCGGGTAGCAGCCAGCCCCAGCATTTT. Encoded protein: CASSFPGSSQPQHF. The rearrangement joins TRBV7-2 to TRBJ1-5, with D uncertain. Germline CDR1 SGHTA, CDR2 FQGNSA. Trimming pared 3 bases from V and 7 bases from J, leaving 13 bases between. The CDR3 is made up of 14 amino acids.

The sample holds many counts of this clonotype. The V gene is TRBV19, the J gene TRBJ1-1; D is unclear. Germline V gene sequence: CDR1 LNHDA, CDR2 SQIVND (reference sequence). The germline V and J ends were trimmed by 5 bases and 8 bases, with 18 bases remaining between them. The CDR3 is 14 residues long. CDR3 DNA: TGTGCCAGTAGTTTCCCAAGGTGGTCGAGCGAAGCTTTCTTT. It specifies CASSFPRWSSEAFF.

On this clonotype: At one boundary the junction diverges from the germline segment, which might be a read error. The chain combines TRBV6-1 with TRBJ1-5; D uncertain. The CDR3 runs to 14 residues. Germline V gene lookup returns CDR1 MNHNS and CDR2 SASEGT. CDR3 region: CASREGSLGPPQHF. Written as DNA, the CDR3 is TGTGCCAGCAGAGAAGGGTCCCTGGGTCCGCCCCAGCATTTT.

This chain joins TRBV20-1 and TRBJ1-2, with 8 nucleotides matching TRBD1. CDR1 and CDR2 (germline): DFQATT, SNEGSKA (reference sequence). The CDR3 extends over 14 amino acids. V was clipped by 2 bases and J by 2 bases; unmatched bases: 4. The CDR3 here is CSARPRTGNYGYTF. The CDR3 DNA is TGCAGTGCTAGACCCCGGACAGGGAACTATGGCTACACCTTC.

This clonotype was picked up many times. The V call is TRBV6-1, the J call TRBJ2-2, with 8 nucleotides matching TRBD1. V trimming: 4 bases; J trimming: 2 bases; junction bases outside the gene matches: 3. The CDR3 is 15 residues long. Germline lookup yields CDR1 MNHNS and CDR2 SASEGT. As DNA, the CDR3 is TGTGCCAGCAGTGCACAGGGGGGAAACACCGGGGAGCTGTTTTTT. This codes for CASSAQGGNTGELFF.

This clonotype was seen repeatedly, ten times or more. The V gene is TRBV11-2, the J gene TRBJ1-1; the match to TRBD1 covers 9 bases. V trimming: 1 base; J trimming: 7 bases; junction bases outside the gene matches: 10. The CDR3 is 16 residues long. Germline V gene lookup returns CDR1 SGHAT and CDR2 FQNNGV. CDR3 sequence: CASSLGGGQGALEAFF. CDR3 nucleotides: TGTGCCAGCAGCTTAGGGGGGGGACAGGGCGCCCTTGAAGCTTTCTTT.

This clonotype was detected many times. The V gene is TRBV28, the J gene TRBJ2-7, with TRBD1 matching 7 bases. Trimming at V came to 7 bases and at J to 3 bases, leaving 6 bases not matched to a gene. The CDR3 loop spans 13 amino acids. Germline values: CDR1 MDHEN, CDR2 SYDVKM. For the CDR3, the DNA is TGTGCCAGCACCATGACAGGGTACTACGAGCAGTACTTC. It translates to CASTMTGYYEQYF.

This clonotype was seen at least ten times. The chain's CDR3 is CASSLNGETQYF. In nucleotides, the CDR3 is TGTGCCAGCAGTTTAAACGGGGAGACCCAGTACTTC. V usage is TRBV28 and J usage is TRBJ2-5; D not resolved. Trimming stripped 2 bases from V and 5 bases from J, with 6 bases between. The CDR3 runs to 12 residues. In germline, CDR1 is MDHEN, CDR2 SYDVKM.

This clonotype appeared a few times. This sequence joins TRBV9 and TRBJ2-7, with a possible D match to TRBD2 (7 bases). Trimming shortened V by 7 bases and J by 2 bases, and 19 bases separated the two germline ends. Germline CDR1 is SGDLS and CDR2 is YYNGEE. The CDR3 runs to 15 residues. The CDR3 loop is CASSRGGADPYEQYF. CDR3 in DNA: TGTGCCAGCTCCCGAGGGGGGGCGGATCCCTACGAGCAGTACTTC.

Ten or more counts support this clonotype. The CDR3 DNA follows: TGCAGTGCTAGAGTCACAGGGGCAGGGGAGCAGTACTTC. Its translation is CSARVTGAGEQYF. This chain connects TRBV20-1 to TRBJ2-7; 7 bases agree with TRBD1. The junction had 7 bases not matched to a gene; V was cut back by 1 base and J by 7 bases. Germline CDR1 DFQATT, CDR2 SNEGSKA (reference sequence). The CDR3 is 13 residues long.

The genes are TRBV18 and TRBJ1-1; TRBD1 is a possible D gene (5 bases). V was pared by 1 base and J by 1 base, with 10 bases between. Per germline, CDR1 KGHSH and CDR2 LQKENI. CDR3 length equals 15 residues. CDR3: CASSPQRQTNTEAFF. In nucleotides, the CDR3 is TGTGCCAGCTCACCACAAAGACAGACGAACACTGAAGCTTTCTTT.

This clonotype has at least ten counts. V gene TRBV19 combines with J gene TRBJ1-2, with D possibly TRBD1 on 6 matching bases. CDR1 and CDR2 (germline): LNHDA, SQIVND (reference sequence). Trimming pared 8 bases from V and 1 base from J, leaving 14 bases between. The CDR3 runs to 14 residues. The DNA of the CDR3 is TGTGCCAGTCGGACCGGGACATATAACTATGGCTACACCTTC. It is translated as CASRTGTYNYGYTF. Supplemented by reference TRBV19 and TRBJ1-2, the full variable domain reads DGGITQSPKYLFRKEGQNVTLSCEQNLNHDAMYWYRQDPGQGLRLIYYSQIVNDFQKGDIAEGYSVSREKKESFPLTVTSAQKNPTAFYLCASRTGTYNYGYTFGSGTRLTVV.

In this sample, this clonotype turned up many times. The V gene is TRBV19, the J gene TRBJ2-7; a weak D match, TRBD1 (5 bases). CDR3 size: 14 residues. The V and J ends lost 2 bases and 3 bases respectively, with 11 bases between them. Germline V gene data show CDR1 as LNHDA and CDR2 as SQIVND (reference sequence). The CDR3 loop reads CASSIQGWGYEQYF. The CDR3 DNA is TGTGCCAGTAGTATACAGGGATGGGGCTACGAGCAGTACTTC.

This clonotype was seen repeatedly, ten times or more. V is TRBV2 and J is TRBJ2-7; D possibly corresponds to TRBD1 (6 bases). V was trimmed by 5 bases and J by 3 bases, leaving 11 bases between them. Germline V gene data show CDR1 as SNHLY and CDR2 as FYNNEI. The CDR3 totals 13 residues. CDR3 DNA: TGTGCCAGCAGTTACGGACAGCGCTACGAGCAGTACTTC. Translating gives CASSYGQRYEQYF.

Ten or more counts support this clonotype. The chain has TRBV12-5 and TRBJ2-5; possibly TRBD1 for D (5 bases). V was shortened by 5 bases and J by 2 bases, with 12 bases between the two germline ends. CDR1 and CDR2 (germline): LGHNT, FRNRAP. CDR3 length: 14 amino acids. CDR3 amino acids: CASGTWTKQETQYF. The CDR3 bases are TGTGCTAGTGGTACCTGGACAAAACAAGAGACCCAGTACTTC.

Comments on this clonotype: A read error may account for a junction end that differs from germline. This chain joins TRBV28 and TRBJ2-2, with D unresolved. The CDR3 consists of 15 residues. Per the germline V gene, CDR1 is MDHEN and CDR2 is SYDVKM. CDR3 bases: TGTGCCAGTAGTTTAAACCTAGTGGGAACCGGGGAGCTGTTTTTT. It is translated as CASSLNLVGTGELFF.

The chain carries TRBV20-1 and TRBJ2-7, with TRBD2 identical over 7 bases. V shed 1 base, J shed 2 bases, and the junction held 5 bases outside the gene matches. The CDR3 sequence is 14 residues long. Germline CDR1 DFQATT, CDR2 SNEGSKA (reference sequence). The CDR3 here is CSARGEAGPYEQYF. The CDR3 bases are TGCAGTGCTAGAGGAGAAGCGGGACCCTACGAGCAGTACTTC.